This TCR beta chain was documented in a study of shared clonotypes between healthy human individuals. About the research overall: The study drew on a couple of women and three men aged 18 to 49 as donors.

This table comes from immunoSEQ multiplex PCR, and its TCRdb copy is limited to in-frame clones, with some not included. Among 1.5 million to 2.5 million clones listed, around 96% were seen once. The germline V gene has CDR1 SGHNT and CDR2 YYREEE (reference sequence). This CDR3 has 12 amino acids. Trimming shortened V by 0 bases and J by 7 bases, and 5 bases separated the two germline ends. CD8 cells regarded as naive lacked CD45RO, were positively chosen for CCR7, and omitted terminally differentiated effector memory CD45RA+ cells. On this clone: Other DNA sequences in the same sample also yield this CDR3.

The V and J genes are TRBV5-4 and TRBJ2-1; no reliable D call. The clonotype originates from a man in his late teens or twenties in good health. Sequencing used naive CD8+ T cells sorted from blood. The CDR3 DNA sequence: TGTGCCAGCAGCTTGGATTTGAATGAGCAGTTCTTC. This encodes CASSLDLNEQFF. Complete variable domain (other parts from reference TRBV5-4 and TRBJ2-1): ETGVTQSPTHLIKTRGQQVTLRCSSQSGHNTVSWYQQALGQGPQFIFQYYREEENGRGNFPPRFSGLQFPNYSSELNVNALELDDSALYLCASSLDLNEQFFGPGTRLTVL.